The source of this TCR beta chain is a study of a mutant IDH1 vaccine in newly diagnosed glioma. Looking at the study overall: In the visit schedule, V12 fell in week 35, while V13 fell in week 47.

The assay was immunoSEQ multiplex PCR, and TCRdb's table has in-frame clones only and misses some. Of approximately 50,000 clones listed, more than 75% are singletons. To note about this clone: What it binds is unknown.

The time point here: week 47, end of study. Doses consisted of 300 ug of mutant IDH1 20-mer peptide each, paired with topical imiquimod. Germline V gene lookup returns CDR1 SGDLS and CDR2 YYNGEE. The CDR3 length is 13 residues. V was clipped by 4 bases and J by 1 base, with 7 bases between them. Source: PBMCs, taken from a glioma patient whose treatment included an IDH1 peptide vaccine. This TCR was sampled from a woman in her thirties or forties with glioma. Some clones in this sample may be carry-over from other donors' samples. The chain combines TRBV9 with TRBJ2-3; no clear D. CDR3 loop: CASSRRGTDTQYF. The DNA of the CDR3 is TGTGCCAGCAGCCGACGCGGCACAGATACGCAGTATTTT.